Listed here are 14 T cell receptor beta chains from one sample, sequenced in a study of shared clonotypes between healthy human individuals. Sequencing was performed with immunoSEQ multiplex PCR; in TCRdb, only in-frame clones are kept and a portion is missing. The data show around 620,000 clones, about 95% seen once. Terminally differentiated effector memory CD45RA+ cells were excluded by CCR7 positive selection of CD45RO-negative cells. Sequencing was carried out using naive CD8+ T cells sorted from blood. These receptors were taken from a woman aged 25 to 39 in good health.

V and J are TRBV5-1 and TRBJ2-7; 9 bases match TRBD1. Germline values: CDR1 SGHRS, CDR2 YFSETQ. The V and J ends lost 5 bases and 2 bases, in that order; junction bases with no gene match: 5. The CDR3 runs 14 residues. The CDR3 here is CASRTGGGTYEQYF. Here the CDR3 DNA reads TGCGCCAGCAGAACAGGGGGCGGAACCTACGAGCAGTACTTC.

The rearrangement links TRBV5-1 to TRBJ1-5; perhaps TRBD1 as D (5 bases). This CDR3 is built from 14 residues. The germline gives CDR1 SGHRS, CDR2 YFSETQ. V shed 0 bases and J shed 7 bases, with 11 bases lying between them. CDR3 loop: CASSLGEGHQPQHF. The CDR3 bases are TGCGCCAGCAGCTTGGGGGAGGGGCACCAGCCCCAGCATTTT.

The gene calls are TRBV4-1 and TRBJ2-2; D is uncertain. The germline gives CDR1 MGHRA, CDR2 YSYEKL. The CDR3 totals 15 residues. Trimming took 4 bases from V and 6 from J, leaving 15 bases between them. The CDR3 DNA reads TGCGCCAGCAGCCTCCGGGTAGCATCGGCCGGGGAGCTGTTTTTT. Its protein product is CASSLRVASAGELFF.

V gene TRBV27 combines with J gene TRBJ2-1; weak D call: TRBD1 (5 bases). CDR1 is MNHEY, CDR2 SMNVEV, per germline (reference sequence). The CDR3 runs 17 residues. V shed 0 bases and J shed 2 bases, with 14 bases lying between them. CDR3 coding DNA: TGTGCCAGCAGTTTATCCCCTGGGGCCAAAACCTACAATGAGCAGTTCTTC. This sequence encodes CASSLSPGAKTYNEQFF.

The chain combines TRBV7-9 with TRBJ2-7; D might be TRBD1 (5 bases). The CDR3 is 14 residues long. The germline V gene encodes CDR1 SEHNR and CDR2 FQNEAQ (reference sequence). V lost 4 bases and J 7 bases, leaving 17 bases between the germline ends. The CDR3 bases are TGTGCCAGCAGCTGGGGCGGTACAGGCATTGAGCAGTACTTC. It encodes CASSWGGTGIEQYF.

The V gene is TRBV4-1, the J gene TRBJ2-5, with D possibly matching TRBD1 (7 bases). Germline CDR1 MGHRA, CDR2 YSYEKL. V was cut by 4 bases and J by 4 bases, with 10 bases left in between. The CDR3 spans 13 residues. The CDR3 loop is CASSPQGGETQYF. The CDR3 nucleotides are TGCGCCAGCAGCCCCCAGGGGGGAGAGACCCAGTACTTC.

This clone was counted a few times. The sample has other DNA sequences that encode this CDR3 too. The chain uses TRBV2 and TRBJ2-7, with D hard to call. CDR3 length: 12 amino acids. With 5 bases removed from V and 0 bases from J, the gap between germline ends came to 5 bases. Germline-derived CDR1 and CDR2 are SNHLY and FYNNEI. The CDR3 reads CASSLSSYEQYF. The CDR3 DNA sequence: TGTGCCAGCAGTCTGAGCTCCTACGAGCAGTACTTC.

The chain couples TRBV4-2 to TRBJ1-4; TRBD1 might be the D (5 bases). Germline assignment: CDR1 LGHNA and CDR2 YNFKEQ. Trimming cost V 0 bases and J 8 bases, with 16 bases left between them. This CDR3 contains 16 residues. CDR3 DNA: TGTGCCAGCAGCCAAGACTGGGCAGGGTGGAAGGAAAAACTGTTTTTT. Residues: CASSQDWAGWKEKLFF.

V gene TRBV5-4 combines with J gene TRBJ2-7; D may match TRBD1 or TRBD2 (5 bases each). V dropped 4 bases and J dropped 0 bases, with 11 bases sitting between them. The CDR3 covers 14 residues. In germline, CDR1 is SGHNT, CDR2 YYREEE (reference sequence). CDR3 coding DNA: TGTGCCAGCAGCGGTCCCGGGACCTCCTACGAGCAGTACTTC. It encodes CASSGPGTSYEQYF.

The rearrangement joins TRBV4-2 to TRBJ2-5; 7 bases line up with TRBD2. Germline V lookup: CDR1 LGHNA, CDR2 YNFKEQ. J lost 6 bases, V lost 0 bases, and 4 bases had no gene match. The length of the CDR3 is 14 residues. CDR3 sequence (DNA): TGTGCCAGCAGCCAAGACGGGAGCGGGAAGACCCAGTACTTC. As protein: CASSQDGSGKTQYF.

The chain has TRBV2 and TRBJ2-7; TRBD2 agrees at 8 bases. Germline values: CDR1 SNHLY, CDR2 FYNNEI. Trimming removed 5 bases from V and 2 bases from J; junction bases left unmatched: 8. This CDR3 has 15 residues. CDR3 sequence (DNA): TGTGCCAGCAGTCCCGGACTAGCTCCGACCTACGAGCAGTACTTC. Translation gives CASSPGLAPTYEQYF.

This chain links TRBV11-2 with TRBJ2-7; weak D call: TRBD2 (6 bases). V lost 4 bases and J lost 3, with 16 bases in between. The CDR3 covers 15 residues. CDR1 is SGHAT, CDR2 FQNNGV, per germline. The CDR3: CASSYAVNSGYEQYF. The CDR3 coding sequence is TGTGCCAGCAGCTACGCGGTGAATAGCGGCTACGAGCAGTACTTC.

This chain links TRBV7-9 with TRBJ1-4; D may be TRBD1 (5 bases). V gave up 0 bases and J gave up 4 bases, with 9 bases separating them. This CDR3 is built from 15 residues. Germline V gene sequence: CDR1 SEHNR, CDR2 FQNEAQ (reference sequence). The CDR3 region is CASSLAGGYNEKLFF. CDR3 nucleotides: TGTGCCAGCAGCTTAGCTGGGGGGTATAATGAAAAACTGTTTTTT.

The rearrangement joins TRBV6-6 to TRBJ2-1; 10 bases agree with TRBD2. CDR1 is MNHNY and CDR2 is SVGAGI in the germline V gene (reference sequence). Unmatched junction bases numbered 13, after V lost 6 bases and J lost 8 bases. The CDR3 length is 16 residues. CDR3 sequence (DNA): TGTGCCAGCAGCCCACTCGGGACTAGCGTCGGCGATGAGCAGTTCTTC. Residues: CASSPLGTSVGDEQFF.